This entry is about one T cell receptor beta chain. For the second PCR, which ran for about 7 to 11 cycles, a sample-barcoded 5' primer and a J-beta primer mix were used. Each cDNA molecule, via a template-switch adaptor with 12 random nucleotides, was tagged. TCRdb reprocessed the 5' RACE reads with MiXCR, giving one entry per CDR3 protein. The sample includes hundreds of thousands of distinct CDR3 sequences, 58% of them seen just once. The entry originates in a study of blood T cells in healthy people across ages. Study-level information: About one barcoded beta molecule per two T cells was the capture yield of template switching.

V shed 2 bases, J shed 5 bases, and the junction held 6 bases outside the gene matches. The germline V gene encodes CDR1 PRHDT and CDR2 FYEKMQ (reference sequence). This CDR3 region has 14 residues. Each sample used at least 7 million PBMCs. Material for sequencing was blood. The genes are TRBV13 and TRBJ2-7; 7 bases are a match to TRBD2. This receptor was obtained from a man between 25 and 39 years old in good health. The CDR3 nucleotides read TGTGCCAGCAGCTTAAGGGAGCGGGGTGACGAGCAGTACTTC. The encoded protein is CASSLRERGDEQYF.